This TCR beta chain was documented in a study of T-cell memory formation after mild COVID-19. Background on the study: TCR clusters showed largely donor specificity. Overall study findings and caveats: For contracting clones, CD4+ ones sat mainly in CM and EM, CD8+ in EMRA. Cross-reactive memory apparently joined, as some responding clones appeared in pre-infection memory.

A 5'RACE reaction primed in the constant segment made cDNA libraries of TCR alpha and TCR beta, and these carried sample barcodes and UMIs. A single record per CDR3 protein comes from TCRdb applying MiXCR to the 5' RACE reads. Seen here are hundreds of thousands of distinct CDR3 sequences, roughly a quarter observed once, and the top ten hold roughly 8.7%. V was cut by 8 bases and J by 7 bases, with 11 bases left in between. Germline V lookup: CDR1 LNHDA, CDR2 SQIVND (reference sequence). This CDR3 comprises 12 residues. In regard to this clonotype: Its target is unknown.

The receptor's source is an adult woman who had mild COVID-19 (a few samples of this study predate the infection). Cell type and time point are not known. Sample: PBMCs or a T cell subset sorted from them (not recorded which). This rearrangement joins TRBV19 to TRBJ2-2; D possibly corresponds to TRBD2 (5 bases). CDR3 protein: CASGLWVGELFF. As DNA, the CDR3 is TGTGCCAGTGGACTGTGGGTCGGGGAGCTGTTTTTT.